Sequencing of this TCR beta chain was carried out in a study of PD-L1 blockade in urothelial cancer. Study-wide background: About 90% of the roughly 29 patients were men who had bladder-origin urothelial cancer. Chemotherapy regimens numbering 0 to 3 had been given to patients. Blood was subjected to analysis at 3 weeks (second dose) and 6 weeks following treatment start. Findings of the study overall: Having blood TCR clonality under the median before treatment predicted better survival.

In this sample, this clone turned up a few times. The antigen remains undetermined. Germline V gene data show CDR1 as MNHNY and CDR2 as SVGAGI (reference sequence). The CDR3 is 16 residues long. After removal of 2 bases from V and 2 bases from J, the junction contained 3 bases not matched to a gene. Sequenced by immunoSEQ multiplex PCR; TCRdb stores in-frame clones only, minus some. The sample has around 93,000 clones, less than 90% seen once. This sample's time point: peripheral blood 6 weeks after treatment start. This chain links TRBV6-6 with TRBJ2-1; 10 bases map to TRBD2. This TCR was sampled from a man between 65 and 85 years old with urothelial cancer. The source material was PBMCs, sampled around atezolizumab (anti-PD-L1) treatment. The CDR3 is CASSYGSGRAYNEQFF. The CDR3 DNA follows: TGTGCCAGCAGTTACGGGAGCGGGAGGGCCTACAATGAGCAGTTCTTC.